These 30 T cell receptor beta chains originate from one sample sequenced in a study of OX40 agonist ivuxolimab in advanced cancers. Generated by immunoSEQ multiplex PCR, the TCRdb table keeps only in-frame clones and is missing some. The sample records 65,000 to 85,000 clones, roughly 81% being singletons. Sequencing was performed on CD4+ or CD8+ T cells sorted from blood, taken in a trial of the OX40 agonist ivuxolimab. The receptor set was obtained from an adult with an advanced solid tumor such as melanoma, head and neck, liver or kidney cancer.

This clone has a single count. The genes are TRBV6-1 and TRBJ2-7; TRBD2 agrees at 12 bases. The germline CDR1 and CDR2 sequences are MNHNS and SASEGT. CDR3 length: 15 residues. The J segment lost 4 bases and the V segment lost 3 bases, leaving 4 bases of the junction unmatched. CDR3: CASSEASGRVYEQYF. The CDR3 DNA reads TGTGCCAGCAGTGAGGCTAGCGGGAGGGTATACGAGCAGTACTTC.

The V gene is TRBV5-1, the J gene TRBJ2-3, with 8 bases aligning to TRBD1. CDR1 is SGHRS and CDR2 is YFSETQ in the germline V gene. The CDR3 totals 15 residues. The ends lost 3 bases at V and 0 bases at J; junction bases unmatched: 3. CDR3 loop: CASSYRQGSTDTQYF. CDR3 nucleotides: TGCGCCAGCAGCTATAGACAGGGGAGCACAGATACGCAGTATTTT.

Only a few counts were recorded for this clone. V usage is TRBV19 and J usage is TRBJ1-1, with D tentatively TRBD1 (5 bases). This CDR3 contains 11 residues. Germline V gene sequence: CDR1 LNHDA, CDR2 SQIVND (reference sequence). V shed 4 bases and J shed 11 bases, with 11 bases lying between them. CDR3 bases: TGTGCCAGTAGTACCAGACAGACGGCTTTCTTT. Translation gives CASSTRQTAFF. The full variable domain, in which reference TRBV19 and TRBJ1-1 provide the parts outside the CDR3, is DGGITQSPKYLFRKEGQNVTLSCEQNLNHDAMYWYRQDPGQGLRLIYYSQIVNDFQKGDIAEGYSVSREKKESFPLTVTSAQKNPTAFYLCASSTRQTAFFGQGTRLTVV.

V gene TRBV9 combines with J gene TRBJ2-1; D remains ambiguous. Trimming shortened V by 0 bases and J by 8 bases, and 9 bases separated the two germline ends. Germline CDR1 is SGDLS and CDR2 is YYNGEE. CDR3 length: 13 amino acids. The CDR3 loop reads CASSVAPRDEQFF. The CDR3 DNA follows: TGTGCCAGCAGCGTAGCCCCTAGGGATGAGCAGTTCTTC.

This clone was observed a few times. The CDR3 is CASSASPGNGELFF. CDR3 nucleotides: TGTGCCAGCAGTGCCTCCCCAGGGAACGGGGAGCTGTTTTTT. V is TRBV6-4 and J is TRBJ2-2, with a possible D match to TRBD1 (5 bases). The CDR3 consists of 14 residues. Per the germline V gene, CDR1 is MRHNA and CDR2 is SNTAGT. Trimming took off 4 bases at V and 7 bases at J, with 13 bases between the two ends.

The chain couples TRBV28 to TRBJ1-1, with TRBD1 as a possible D gene (6 bases). The germline CDR1 and CDR2 sequences are MDHEN and SYDVKM. The CDR3 is 13 amino acids. V was pared by 3 bases and J by 5 bases, with 10 bases between. The DNA for the CDR3 is TGTGCCAGCAGTTTCGGGGGGCGGACTGAAGCTTTCTTT. Protein product: CASSFGGRTEAFF.

The genes are TRBV11-1 and TRBJ2-1; D is undetermined. The germline V gene has CDR1 SGHAT and CDR2 FQDESV (reference sequence). V was clipped by 5 bases and J by 0 bases, with 14 bases between them. This CDR3 is built from 16 residues. For the CDR3, the DNA is TGTGCCAGCAGCGCGATGGGAAGCAGCTCCTACAATGAGCAGTTCTTC. Encoded protein: CASSAMGSSSYNEQFF.

The rearrangement joins TRBV19 to TRBJ2-1; TRBD2 aligns across 12 bases. V was clipped by 7 bases and J by 6 bases; unmatched bases: 7. The CDR3 has 15 residues. The germline gives CDR1 LNHDA, CDR2 SQIVND (reference sequence). The CDR3 loop reads CASTETSGSFNEQFF. The DNA of the CDR3 is TGTGCCAGTACCGAGACTAGCGGGAGTTTCAATGAGCAGTTCTTC.

V gene TRBV5-5 combines with J gene TRBJ1-5, with 7 bases fitting TRBD1. Germline V gene lookup returns CDR1 SGHKS and CDR2 YYEKEE (reference sequence). CDR3 size: 16 residues. Trimming at V came to 3 bases and at J to 5 bases, leaving 11 bases not matched to a gene. The CDR3 sequence is CASSSLRQGDHQPQHF. CDR3 DNA: TGTGCCAGCAGCTCATTACGACAGGGAGATCATCAGCCCCAGCATTTT.

The J gene is TRBJ2-2, the V gene TRBV28, with 10 bases identical to TRBD2. Trimming at V came to 5 bases and at J to 8 bases, leaving 17 bases not matched to a gene. The CDR3 runs 18 residues. Germline V gene lookup returns CDR1 MDHEN and CDR2 SYDVKM. The CDR3 DNA reads TGTGCCAGCAGTCGGATCCCCTCTAGCGGGAGTAAAGAGGGGGAGCTGTTTTTT. It yields the protein CASSRIPSSGSKEGELFF.

The chain joins TRBV28 to TRBJ1-5; D might be TRBD1 (5 bases). Trimming left V 3 bases short and J 1 base short, with 10 bases between. Germline loops: CDR1 MDHEN, CDR2 SYDVKM. The CDR3 loop spans 15 amino acids. The CDR3 spells CASSFGGESNQPQHF. The CDR3 nucleotides are TGTGCCAGCAGTTTTGGGGGGGAAAGCAATCAGCCCCAGCATTTT.

This chain joins TRBV6-5 and TRBJ1-1, with a weak D call TRBD1 (6 bases). The germline V and J ends were trimmed by 7 bases and 5 bases, with 14 bases remaining between them. Germline V gene data show CDR1 as MNHEY and CDR2 as SVGAGI. This CDR3 contains 13 residues. CDR3 region: CASKVAGVTEAFF. Here the CDR3 DNA reads TGTGCCAGCAAGGTAGCAGGGGTAACTGAAGCTTTCTTT.

The chain joins TRBV10-3 to TRBJ2-3, with D possibly being TRBD1 or TRBD2 (5 bases each). Per germline, CDR1 ENHRY and CDR2 SYGVKD. V was pared by 10 bases and J by 1 base, with 12 bases between. The CDR3 is 13 amino acids. The CDR3 DNA is TGTGCCAGCCGGGACGGAGGCACAGATACGCAGTATTTT. It is translated as CASRDGGTDTQYF.

This chain uses TRBV7-3 with TRBJ2-1; D is unclear. Per the germline V gene, CDR1 is SGHTA and CDR2 is FQGTGA. V dropped 5 bases and J dropped 5 bases, with 10 bases sitting between them. CDR3 length: 13 residues. As DNA, the CDR3 is TGTGCCAGCAGCCAAGGACCTAACAATGAGCAGTTCTTC. This translates into CASSQGPNNEQFF.

V gene TRBV7-2 combines with J gene TRBJ2-3; 7 bases line up with TRBD2. The CDR3 has 14 residues. The V gene end was trimmed by 11 bases and the J gene end by 6 bases; junction bases not matched to a gene: 14. Looked up from germline, CDR1 is SGHTA and CDR2 is FQGNSA. CDR3: CALRGAGVRDTQYF. The CDR3 nucleotides read TGTGCCCTCCGCGGGGCGGGAGTACGGGATACGCAGTATTTT.

The chain has TRBV29-1 and TRBJ2-3; 10 nucleotides align to TRBD1. Germline V gives CDR1 SQVTM, CDR2 ANQGSEA. V was clipped by 7 bases and J by 2 bases; unmatched bases: 3. The CDR3 consists of 13 residues. DNA for the CDR3: TGCAGCGGACAGGGGGCCTTCACAGATACGCAGTATTTT. Translated, it gives CSGQGAFTDTQYF.

This chain connects TRBV30 to TRBJ2-5, with 9 bases lining up with TRBD1. From germline, CDR1 is GTSNPN and CDR2 SVGIG (reference sequence). V lost 4 bases, J lost 7 bases, and 16 bases stayed unmatched. The CDR3 extends over 16 amino acids. CDR3 protein: CAWKDRGRPSQGTQYF. Here the CDR3 DNA reads TGTGCCTGGAAGGACAGGGGAAGACCGTCCCAGGGGACCCAGTACTTC.

The CDR3 reads CASSQVDMGFYSNQPQHF. In DNA, the CDR3 is TGCGCCAGCAGCCAAGTTGATATGGGATTTTATAGCAATCAGCCCCAGCATTTT. The rearrangement uses TRBV4-1 and TRBJ1-5; D is unclear. The CDR3 consists of 18 residues. The V end was cut by 1 base, the J end by 0 bases, with 16 bases between. From germline, CDR1 is MGHRA and CDR2 YSYEKL.

The chain's CDR3 is CGVKRTGGAEKLFF. The CDR3 coding sequence is TGTGGGGTGAAGAGGACAGGGGGCGCGGAAAAACTGTTTTTT. The V and J genes are TRBV6-5 and TRBJ1-4; 11 nucleotides match TRBD1. Germline CDR1 reads MNHEY; CDR2 reads SVGAGI. CDR3 length equals 14 residues.

J is TRBJ1-2 and V is TRBV18, with D hard to call. Deletions cut 3 bases from V and 2 bases from J, with 7 bases between. CDR1 KGHSH and CDR2 LQKENI come from the germline V gene. The CDR3 consists of 13 residues. The CDR3 sequence: CASSPTPNYGYTF. The CDR3, as DNA: TGTGCCAGCTCACCGACCCCCAACTATGGCTACACCTTC.

In its sample, this clone was seen once. The chain recombines TRBV28 with TRBJ2-7; 10 bases align to TRBD1. Germline CDR1 reads MDHEN; CDR2 reads SYDVKM. The CDR3 has 15 amino acids. The V gene end was trimmed by 2 bases and the J gene end by 2 bases; junction bases not matched to a gene: 3. DNA for the CDR3: TGTGCCAGCAGTTTAGGGGACAGGGGCACCTACGAGCAGTACTTC. It is translated as CASSLGDRGTYEQYF.

V gene TRBV28 combines with J gene TRBJ2-2; tentatively, D is TRBD2 (5 bases). The length of the CDR3 is 15 residues. Germline CDR1 is MDHEN and CDR2 is SYDVKM. Deletions cut 6 bases from V and 6 bases from J, with 17 bases between. CDR3: CASSRGGSWAGELFF. CDR3 sequence (DNA): TGTGCCAGCAGCCGCGGAGGTAGTTGGGCCGGGGAGCTGTTTTTT.

The chain joins TRBV5-1 to TRBJ2-7; 10 bases fit TRBD2. Germline trimming cut 3 bases from V and 4 bases from J; bases unmatched to any gene: 4. CDR3 length equals 14 residues. Germline V lookup: CDR1 SGHRS, CDR2 YFSETQ. The CDR3 DNA is TGCGCCAGCAGCTCCAGGACTAGCGGATACGAGCAGTACTTC. It translates to CASSSRTSGYEQYF.

The CDR3, as DNA: TGTGCCAGTACTGGGTGGGGGGCCAACGTCCTGACTTTC. Protein product: CASTGWGANVLTF. The J gene is TRBJ2-6, the V gene TRBV19, with unresolved D. The CDR3 length is 13 residues. In germline, CDR1 is LNHDA, CDR2 SQIVND (reference sequence). Trimming took off 7 bases at V and 4 bases at J, with 8 bases between the two ends.

The chain is built from TRBV6-6 and TRBJ2-3, with 7 bases fitting TRBD2. CDR3 size: 14 residues. From germline, CDR1 is MNHNY and CDR2 SVGAGI (reference sequence). Germline trimming cut 11 bases from V and 1 base from J; bases unmatched to any gene: 9. The CDR3 protein is CASKTSFGTDTQYF. The CDR3 DNA is TGTGCCTCCAAGACTAGCTTTGGCACAGATACGCAGTATTTT.

This chain connects TRBV5-8 to TRBJ2-5, with D perhaps being TRBD1 or TRBD2 (6 bases each). The V gene lost 0 bases and the J gene lost 5 bases, with 20 bases spanning the gap. There are 17 residues in the CDR3. The germline gives CDR1 SGHTS, CDR2 YDEGEE. The CDR3 spells CASSLGSGASSGETQYF. The DNA for the CDR3 is TGTGCCAGCAGCTTGGGGTCGGGGGCCTCGTCGGGGGAGACCCAGTACTTC.

The chain couples TRBV27 to TRBJ2-2; TRBD2 is a possible D gene (5 bases). The CDR3 has 18 amino acids. CDR1 is MNHEY and CDR2 is SMNVEV in the germline V gene (reference sequence). V was trimmed by 8 bases and J by 2 bases, leaving 24 bases between them. Here the CDR3 DNA reads TGTGCCAGCGCAGGAGACGGGAAGATTTTTTTAAACACCGGGGAGCTGTTTTTT. This translates into CASAGDGKIFLNTGELFF.

The chain joins TRBV28 to TRBJ2-1; D might be TRBD1 (7 bases). Germline values: CDR1 MDHEN, CDR2 SYDVKM. The CDR3 runs to 16 residues. With 6 bases removed from V and 5 bases from J, the gap between germline ends came to 20 bases. The CDR3 region has the DNA TGTGCCAGCAGCCAGGGGGGACACGAAACCCACAATGAGCAGTTCTTC. The encoded protein is CASSQGGHETHNEQFF.

This chain links TRBV11-2 with TRBJ1-2, with TRBD1 matching 8 bases. J was trimmed by 4 bases and V by 3 bases; bases with no gene match: 7. Germline V CDR1 and CDR2: SGHAT, FQNNGV. The CDR3 totals 15 residues. The chain's CDR3 is CASSFVGQGVYGYTF. The CDR3 bases are TGTGCCAGCAGCTTTGTTGGACAGGGAGTCTATGGCTACACCTTC. The variable domain in full, completed from reference TRBV11-2 and TRBJ1-2, reads EAGVAQSPRYKIIEKRQSVAFWCNPISGHATLYWYQQILGQGPKLLIQFQNNGVVDDSQLPKDRFSAERLKGVDSTLKIQPAKLEDSAVYLCASSFVGQGVYGYTFGSGTRLTVV.

The V and J genes are TRBV7-3 and TRBJ2-3; 10 bases are a match to TRBD1. From germline, CDR1 is SGHTA and CDR2 FQGTGA. This CDR3 spans 16 amino acids. V lost 4 bases and J lost 4; bases outside the gene matches: 8. CDR3 sequence reads: CASSSKGQGVADTQYF. As DNA, the CDR3 is TGTGCCAGCAGCTCTAAAGGACAGGGGGTCGCAGATACGCAGTATTTT.